This entry is about one T cell receptor beta chain. Germline CDR1 and CDR2: MGHDK and SYGVNS. The CDR3 length is 12 residues. Trimming pared 3 bases from V and 3 bases from J, leaving 5 bases between. Participants had their cohort set by participant-reported clinical history. Recovered Cohort 3 donors showed two negative PCRs, clearance, or symptom resolution. These data belong to a study of blood T cell repertoires in COVID-19. The wider study: Nucleic acid was either cDNA or gDNA, and it came from T cells, B-cell-depleted T cells, or PBMCs.

Per the original methods: Estimates of nucleated cell counts were drawn from the amplification of reference gene primers. TCRdb keeps only in-frame clones here, not all; method: immunoSEQ multiplex PCR. Clone size and the V and J calls come from that table; the DNA yielded D and trimming. This sample yields 250,000 to 300,000 clones, of which approximately 91% are seen a single time; approximately 1% belongs to the top ten. The sample comprised PBMCs or T cells enriched from blood (not recorded which). V is TRBV25-1 and J is TRBJ1-1; D is unresolved. The source of this sequence is a woman in her twenties or thirties who had recovered from COVID-19. In DNA form, the CDR3 reads TGTGCCAGCAGTGAGTCATACACTGAAGCTTTCTTT. Its translation is CASSESYTEAFF.